These 21 T cell receptor beta chains were sequenced from one sample in a study of cytomegalovirus exposure and HLA in healthy donors. PCR employed 60 Vbeta and 13 Jbeta primers. The table came from immunoSEQ multiplex PCR; TCRdb's copy has only in-frame clones and leaves some out. This sample has 90,000 to 110,000 clones, with over 70% found just once. Sample: PBMCs. Receptor source: a male donor in good health and CMV-seronegative.

V is TRBV5-1 and J is TRBJ2-3; no firm D call. V lost 0 bases and J lost 11, with 10 bases in between. The CDR3 has 12 amino acids. Per the germline V gene, CDR1 is SGHRS and CDR2 is YFSETQ. Here the CDR3 reads CASSLERGKQYF. CDR3 nucleotide sequence: TGCGCCAGCAGCTTGGAGCGTGGTAAGCAGTATTTT.

The V gene is TRBV19, the J gene TRBJ2-2; TRBD2 matches 8 bases. Germline V CDR1 and CDR2: LNHDA, SQIVND (reference sequence). The CDR3 covers 14 residues. The ends lost 0 bases at V and 7 bases at J; junction bases unmatched: 1. DNA of the CDR3: TGTGCCAGTAGTATAGATAGCGGGATCGGGGAGCTGTTTTTT. Translating gives CASSIDSGIGELFF.

The rearrangement joins TRBV19 to TRBJ1-1; the D is unclear. Germline-derived CDR1 and CDR2 are LNHDA and SQIVND (reference sequence). Between the trimmed V and J ends, which lost 7 bases and 3 bases, there was a span of 15 bases. The CDR3 covers 14 residues. Written as DNA, the CDR3 is TGTGCCAGTAACTCCGGAGGACGGCACACTGAAGCTTTCTTT. Encoded protein: CASNSGGRHTEAFF.

V gene TRBV4-3 combines with J gene TRBJ2-1; a weak D match, TRBD2 (5 bases). V was cut by 3 bases and J by 8 bases, with 14 bases left in between. The CDR3 loop spans 14 amino acids. Germline CDR1 is LGHNA and CDR2 is YSLEER. CDR3 protein: CASSHKPEADEQFF. CDR3 in DNA: TGCGCCAGCAGCCATAAACCGGAGGCAGATGAGCAGTTCTTC.

This chain links TRBV7-9 with TRBJ2-5; no clear D. Germline V gives CDR1 SEHNR, CDR2 FQNEAQ (reference sequence). This CDR3 comprises 16 residues. Trimming shortened V by 2 bases and J by 3 bases, and 16 bases separated the two germline ends. The CDR3 bases are TGTGCCAGCAGCTTATTGGTAGCCCCCGCAAAAGAGACCCAGTACTTC. It codes for CASSLLVAPAKETQYF.

The chain is built from TRBV28 and TRBJ2-7, with D perhaps matching TRBD2 (6 bases). Trimming removed 6 bases at V and 7 bases at J, with 28 bases between. The CDR3 has 17 amino acids. CDR1 and CDR2 (germline): MDHEN, SYDVKM. The CDR3 region has the DNA TGTGCCAGCAGCCCATCACCCTTTCGGGCGGGACGTGGGGAGCAGTACTTC. Its protein is CASSPSPFRAGRGEQYF. The complete variable domain, with remaining parts taken from reference TRBV28 and TRBJ2-7, reads DVKVTQSSRYLVKRTGEKVFLECVQDMDHENMFWYRQDPGLGLRLIYFSYDVKMKEKGDIPEGYSVSREKKERFSLILESASTNQTSMYLCASSPSPFRAGRGEQYFGPGTRLTVT.

The gene calls are TRBV7-9 and TRBJ2-3; TRBD2 agrees at 11 bases. Germline CDR1 and CDR2: SEHNR and FQNEAQ (reference sequence). The CDR3 extends over 18 amino acids. Unmatched junction bases numbered 10, after V lost 4 bases and J lost 1 base. CDR3 sequence: CASSSPRLAGGGTDTQYF. The DNA for the CDR3 is TGTGCCAGCAGCTCACCTCGATTAGCGGGAGGGGGCACAGATACGCAGTATTTT.

The J gene is TRBJ1-2, the V gene TRBV7-6; 7 nucleotides match TRBD1. Germline-derived CDR1 and CDR2 are SGHVS and FNYEAQ. The length of the CDR3 is 12 residues. V dropped 10 bases and J dropped 3; count of bases not matched to a gene: 5. The CDR3, as DNA: TGTGCCACAGACAGGGATGACTATGGCTACACCTTC. It translates to CATDRDDYGYTF.

As to this clone: A junction boundary mismatches the germline segment, possibly from a read error. This chain uses TRBV7-7 with TRBJ2-1; 7 bases are shared with TRBD2. The CDR3 runs to 15 residues. Germline lookup yields CDR1 SSHAT and CDR2 FNYEAQ (reference sequence). The CDR3, as DNA: TGTGCTAGCAGCTTACAAGCGGGGCCCCTGGGTGAGCAGTTCTTC. As protein: CASSLQAGPLGEQFF.

With respect to this clone: The same CDR3 arises from other DNA sequences in this sample as well. This sequence joins TRBV9 and TRBJ2-1; TRBD2 aligns across 11 bases. Trimming at V came to 4 bases and at J to 8 bases, leaving 14 bases not matched to a gene. CDR3 length: 17 residues. Germline CDR1 reads SGDLS; CDR2 reads YYNGEE. The CDR3 here is CASSLQQTSGAGDEQFF. In DNA, the CDR3 is TGTGCCAGCAGCTTACAGCAGACTAGCGGGGCAGGCGATGAGCAGTTCTTC.

The chain carries TRBV6-6 and TRBJ2-7, with 8 bases matching TRBD1. The CDR3 spans 15 residues. Germline-derived CDR1 and CDR2 are MNHNY and SVGAGI (reference sequence). The V segment lost 7 bases and the J segment 9 bases; nucleotides outside the gene matches: 17. DNA for the CDR3: TGTGCCAGCACCCCTGGACAGGGCGGTGGGGAAAGGCAGTACTTC. It is translated as CASTPGQGGGERQYF.

V gene TRBV10-3 combines with J gene TRBJ2-1; tentative D call: TRBD1 (6 bases). The germline gives CDR1 ENHRY, CDR2 SYGVKD. This CDR3 has 15 amino acids. V was clipped by 2 bases and J by 3 bases, with 11 bases between them. CDR3 sequence reads: CAISEDRRNYNEQFF. The DNA of the CDR3 is TGTGCCATCAGTGAGGACAGGAGGAACTACAATGAGCAGTTCTTC.

Here the CDR3 reads CASSCPGTSGRAGNSYEQYF. The CDR3 coding sequence is TGTGCCAGTAGTTGCCCGGGGACTAGCGGGAGGGCCGGGAACTCCTACGAGCAGTACTTC. The rearrangement links TRBV19 to TRBJ2-7; 16 nucleotides align to TRBD2. V gave up 5 bases and J gave up 0 bases; unmatched junction bases: 13. The CDR3 is 20 amino acids. Per germline, CDR1 LNHDA and CDR2 SQIVND (reference sequence).

The CDR3 sequence is CASSPGPGQGEQYF. Here the CDR3 DNA reads TGTGCCAGCTCACCGGGACCGGGACAGGGCGAGCAGTACTTC. This chain connects TRBV18 to TRBJ2-7, with 9 bases aligning to TRBD1. The CDR3 runs to 14 residues. Germline CDR1 and CDR2: KGHSH and LQKENI. V lost 3 bases to trimming and J lost 6 bases; unmatched junction nucleotides: 6.

The chain couples TRBV28 to TRBJ2-5; D remains ambiguous. Germline V gene sequence: CDR1 MDHEN, CDR2 SYDVKM. The length of the CDR3 is 11 residues. V lost 8 bases and J 11 bases, leaving 15 bases between the germline ends. The DNA of the CDR3 is TGTGCCAGCCACTTCGAGCAGGTGCAGTACTTC. This gives the protein CASHFEQVQYF.

The chain employs TRBV11-2 and TRBJ2-6, with 8 bases aligning to TRBD1. CDR1 is SGHAT, CDR2 FQNNGV, per germline. The CDR3 runs to 17 residues. Trimming removed 1 base from V and 3 bases from J; junction bases left unmatched: 5. This CDR3 is CASSLVTGGGGANVLTF. The CDR3 DNA reads TGTGCCAGCAGCTTAGTAACAGGGGGTGGTGGGGCCAACGTCCTGACTTTC.

This clone showed up just a few times. The chain recombines TRBV7-9 with TRBJ1-4; 8 nucleotides agree with TRBD1. V dropped 4 bases and J dropped 8; count of bases not matched to a gene: 6. The CDR3 is made up of 14 amino acids. Looked up from germline, CDR1 is SEHNR and CDR2 is FQNEAQ (reference sequence). The chain's CDR3 is CASSWDRSSEKLFF. The CDR3, as DNA: TGTGCCAGCAGCTGGGACAGGAGCTCCGAAAAACTGTTTTTT.

In its sample, this clone was seen a few times. The chain uses TRBV6-5 and TRBJ2-1, with a possible D match to TRBD2 (6 bases). The CDR3 is 15 amino acids. Germline V gene sequence: CDR1 MNHEY, CDR2 SVGAGI. V was pared by 7 bases and J by 0 bases, with 13 bases between. The CDR3 here is CASTKGRGSYNEQFF. The CDR3 DNA is TGTGCCAGCACCAAAGGGCGGGGCTCCTACAATGAGCAGTTCTTC.

The chain has TRBV27 and TRBJ1-2, with 7 bases aligning to TRBD1. The CDR3 contains 13 residues. The germline CDR1 and CDR2 sequences are MNHEY and SMNVEV (reference sequence). The ends lost 6 bases at V and 5 bases at J; junction bases unmatched: 6. Here the CDR3 DNA reads TGTGCCAGCAGCCGGACAGGAGAATATGGCTACACCTTC. Its translation: CASSRTGEYGYTF.

The chain uses TRBV7-2 and TRBJ2-7, with D perhaps matching TRBD1 (6 bases). The germline gives CDR1 SGHTA, CDR2 FQGNSA. The CDR3 runs 13 residues. V was shortened by 5 bases and J by 6 bases, with 14 bases between the two germline ends. The CDR3 here is CASSRSGGGEQYF. CDR3 sequence (DNA): TGTGCCAGCAGCCGTTCTGGGGGCGGCGAGCAGTACTTC.

V gene TRBV5-1 combines with J gene TRBJ1-2; 7 positions agree with TRBD1. J was trimmed by 5 bases and V by 0 bases; bases with no gene match: 16. The CDR3 contains 18 residues. CDR1 and CDR2 from the germline V gene are SGHRS and YFSETQ. CDR3 nucleotide sequence: TGCGCCAGCAGCTTGGATGCTCAGGGGGTACTTACAGGGTATGGCTACACCTTC. This translates into CASSLDAQGVLTGYGYTF. The whole variable domain, filled in from reference TRBV5-1 and TRBJ1-2, reads KAGVTQTPRYLIKTRGQQVTLSCSPISGHRSVSWYQQTPGQGLQFLFEYFSETQRNKGNFPGRFSGRQFSNSRSEMNVSTLELGDSALYLCASSLDAQGVLTGYGYTFGSGTRLTVV.